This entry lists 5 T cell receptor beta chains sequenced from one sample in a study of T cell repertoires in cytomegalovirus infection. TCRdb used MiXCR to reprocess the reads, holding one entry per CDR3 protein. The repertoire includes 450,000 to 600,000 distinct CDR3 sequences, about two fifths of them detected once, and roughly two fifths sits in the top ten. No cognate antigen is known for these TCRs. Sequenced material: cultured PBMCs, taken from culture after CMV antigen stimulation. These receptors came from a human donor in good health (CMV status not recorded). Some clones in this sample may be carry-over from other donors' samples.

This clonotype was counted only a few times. The CDR3: CASSLEQEKLFF. CDR3 sequence (DNA): TGTGCCAGCAGCTTAGAACAGGAAAAACTGTTTTTT. The V and J genes are TRBV7-4 and TRBJ1-4, with D unresolved. Germline V gene data show CDR1 as SGHVT and CDR2 as SQSDAQ. The V end was cut by 1 base, the J end by 8 bases, with 5 bases between. This CDR3 is built from 12 residues. Full variable domain (missing parts from reference TRBV7-4 and TRBJ1-4): GAGVSQSPRYKVAKRGRDVALRCDSISGHVTLYWYRQTLGQGSEVLTYSQSDAQRDKSGRPSGRFSAERPERSVSTLKIQRTEQGDSAVYLCASSLEQEKLFFGSGTQLSVL.

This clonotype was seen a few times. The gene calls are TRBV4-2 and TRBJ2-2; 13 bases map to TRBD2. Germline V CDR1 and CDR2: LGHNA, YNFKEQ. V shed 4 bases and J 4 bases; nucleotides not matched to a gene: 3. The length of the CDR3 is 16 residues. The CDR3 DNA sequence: TGTGCCAGCAGCCCCGGACTAGCGGGGGTCACCGGGGAGCTGTTTTTT. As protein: CASSPGLAGVTGELFF.

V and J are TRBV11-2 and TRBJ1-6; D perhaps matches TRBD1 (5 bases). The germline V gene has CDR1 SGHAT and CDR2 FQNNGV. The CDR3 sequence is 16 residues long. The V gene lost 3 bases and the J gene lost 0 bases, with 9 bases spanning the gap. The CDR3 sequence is CASSFRGSSYNSPLHF. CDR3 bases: TGTGCCAGCAGCTTCCGGGGGAGCTCCTATAATTCACCCCTCCACTTT.

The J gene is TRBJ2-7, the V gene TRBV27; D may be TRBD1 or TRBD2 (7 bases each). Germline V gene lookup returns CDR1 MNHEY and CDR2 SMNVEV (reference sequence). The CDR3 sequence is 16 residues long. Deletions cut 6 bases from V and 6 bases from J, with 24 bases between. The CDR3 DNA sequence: TGTGCCAGCAGCGTTCGGGGAGGGGGCGCCCCCGGCGAGCAGTACTTC. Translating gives CASSVRGGGAPGEQYF.

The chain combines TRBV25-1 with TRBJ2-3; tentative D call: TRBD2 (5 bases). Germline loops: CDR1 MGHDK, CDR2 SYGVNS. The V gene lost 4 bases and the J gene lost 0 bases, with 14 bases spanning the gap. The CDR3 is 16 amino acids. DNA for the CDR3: TGTGCCAGCAGTGGTTGGACGGGGTCAAGCACAGATACGCAGTATTTT. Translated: CASSGWTGSSTDTQYF. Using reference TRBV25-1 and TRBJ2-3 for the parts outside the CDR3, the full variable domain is EADIYQTPRYLVIGTGKKITLECSQTMGHDKMYWYQQDPGMELHLIHYSYGVNSTEKGDLSSESTVSRIRTEHFPLTLESARPSHTSQYLCASSGWTGSSTDTQYFGPGTRLTVL.